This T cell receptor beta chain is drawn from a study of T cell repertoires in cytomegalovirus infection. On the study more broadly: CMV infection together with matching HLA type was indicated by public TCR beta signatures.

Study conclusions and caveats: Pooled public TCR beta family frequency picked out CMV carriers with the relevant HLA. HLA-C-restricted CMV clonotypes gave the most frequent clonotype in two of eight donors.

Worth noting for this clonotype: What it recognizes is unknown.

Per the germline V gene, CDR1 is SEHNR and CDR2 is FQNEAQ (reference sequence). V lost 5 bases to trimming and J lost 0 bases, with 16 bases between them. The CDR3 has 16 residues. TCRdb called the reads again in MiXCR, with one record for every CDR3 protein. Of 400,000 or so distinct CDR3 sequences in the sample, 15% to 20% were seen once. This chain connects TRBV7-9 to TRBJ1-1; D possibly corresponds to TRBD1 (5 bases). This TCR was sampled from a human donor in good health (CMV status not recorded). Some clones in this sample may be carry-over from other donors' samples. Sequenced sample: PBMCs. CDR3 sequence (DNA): TGTGCCAGCAGCCTCGGTGCAGGGACCATGAACACTGAAGCTTTCTTT. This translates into CASSLGAGTMNTEAFF.